This T cell receptor (beta chain) was recovered during a study of monozygotic twins with inflammatory bowel disease. From the 5' RACE reads, TCRdb lists one entry per CDR3 protein and no DNA. The listing records tens of thousands of distinct CDR3 sequences. Germline V lookup: CDR1 SGHRS, CDR2 YFSETQ. The CDR3 runs to 14 residues. This chain joins TRBV5-1 and TRBJ1-3. The receptor comes from a human donor with ulcerative colitis or Crohn's disease, or a healthy co-twin of an affected twin (not recorded which). Input material: blood. The CDR3 loop reads CASSLFGSGNTIYF. Complete variable domain (other parts from reference TRBV5-1 and TRBJ1-3): KAGVTQTPRYLIKTRGQQVTLSCSPISGHRSVSWYQQTPGQGLQFLFEYFSETQRNKGNFPGRFSGRQFSNSRSEMNVSTLELGDSALYLCASSLFGSGNTIYFGEGSWLTVV.